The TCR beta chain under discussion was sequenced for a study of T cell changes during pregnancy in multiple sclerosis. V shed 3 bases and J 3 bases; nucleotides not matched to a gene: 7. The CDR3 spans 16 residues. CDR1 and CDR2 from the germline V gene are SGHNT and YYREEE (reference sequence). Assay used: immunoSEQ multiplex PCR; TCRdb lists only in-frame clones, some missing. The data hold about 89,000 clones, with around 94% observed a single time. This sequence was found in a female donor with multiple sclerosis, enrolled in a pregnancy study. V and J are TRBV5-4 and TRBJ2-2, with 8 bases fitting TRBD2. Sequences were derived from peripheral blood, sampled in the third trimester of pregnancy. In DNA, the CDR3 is TGTGCCAGCAGCTCCGGGAGGGCGGGAGACACCGGGGAGCTGTTTTTT. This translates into CASSSGRAGDTGELFF.